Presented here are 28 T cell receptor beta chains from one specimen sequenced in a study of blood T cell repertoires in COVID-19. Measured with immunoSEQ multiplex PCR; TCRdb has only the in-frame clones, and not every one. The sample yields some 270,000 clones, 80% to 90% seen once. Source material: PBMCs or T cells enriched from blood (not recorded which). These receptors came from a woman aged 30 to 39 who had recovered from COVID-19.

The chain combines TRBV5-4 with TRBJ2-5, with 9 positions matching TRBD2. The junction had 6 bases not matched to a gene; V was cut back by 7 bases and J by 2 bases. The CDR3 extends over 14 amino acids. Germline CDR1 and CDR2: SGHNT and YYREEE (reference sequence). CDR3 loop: CASGRAGGQETQYF. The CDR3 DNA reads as TGTGCCAGCGGCCGGGCGGGGGGGCAAGAGACCCAGTACTTC.

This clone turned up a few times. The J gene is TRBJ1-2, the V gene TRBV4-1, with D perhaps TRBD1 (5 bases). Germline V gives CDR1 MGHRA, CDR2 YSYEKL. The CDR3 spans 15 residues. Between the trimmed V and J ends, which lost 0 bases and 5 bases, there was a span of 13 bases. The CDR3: CASSQESTVIYGYTF. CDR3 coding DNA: TGCGCCAGCAGCCAAGAATCGACAGTTATTTATGGCTACACCTTC.

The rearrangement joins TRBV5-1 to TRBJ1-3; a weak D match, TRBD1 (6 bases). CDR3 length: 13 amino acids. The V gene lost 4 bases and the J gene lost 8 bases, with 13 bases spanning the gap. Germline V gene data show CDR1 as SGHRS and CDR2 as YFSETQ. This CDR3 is CASSRTGKDTIYF. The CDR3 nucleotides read TGCGCCAGCAGCCGCACAGGGAAGGACACCATATATTTT.

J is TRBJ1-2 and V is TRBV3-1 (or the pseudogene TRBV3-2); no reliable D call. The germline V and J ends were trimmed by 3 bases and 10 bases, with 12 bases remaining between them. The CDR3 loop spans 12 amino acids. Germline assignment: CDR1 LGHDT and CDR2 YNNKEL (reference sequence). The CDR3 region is CASSQLGEHYTF. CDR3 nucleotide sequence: TGTGCCAGCAGCCAGCTGGGAGAGCACTACACCTTC.

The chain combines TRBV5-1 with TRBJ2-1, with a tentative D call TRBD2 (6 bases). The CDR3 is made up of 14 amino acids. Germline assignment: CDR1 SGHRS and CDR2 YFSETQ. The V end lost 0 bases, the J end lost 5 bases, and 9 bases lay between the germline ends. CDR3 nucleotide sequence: TGCGCCAGCAGCTTGGCGGGAGATGACAATGAGCAGTTCTTC. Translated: CASSLAGDDNEQFF.

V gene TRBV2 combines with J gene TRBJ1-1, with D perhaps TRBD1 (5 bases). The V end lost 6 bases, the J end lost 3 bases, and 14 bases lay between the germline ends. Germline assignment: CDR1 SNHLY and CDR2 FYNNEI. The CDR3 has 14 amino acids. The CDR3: CASRWGWWYTEAFF. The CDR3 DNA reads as TGTGCCAGCAGATGGGGCTGGTGGTACACTGAAGCTTTCTTT.

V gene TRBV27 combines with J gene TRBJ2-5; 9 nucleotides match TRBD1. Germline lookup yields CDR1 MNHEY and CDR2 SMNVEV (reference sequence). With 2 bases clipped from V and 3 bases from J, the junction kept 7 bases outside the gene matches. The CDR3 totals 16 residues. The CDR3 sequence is CASSLGRGQGEETQYF. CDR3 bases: TGTGCCAGCAGTTTAGGTAGGGGACAGGGAGAAGAGACCCAGTACTTC.

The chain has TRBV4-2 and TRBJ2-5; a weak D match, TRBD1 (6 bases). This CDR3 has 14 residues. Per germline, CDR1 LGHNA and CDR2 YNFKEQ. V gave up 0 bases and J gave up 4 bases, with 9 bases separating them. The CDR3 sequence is CASSQDLGGETQYF. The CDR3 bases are TGTGCCAGCAGCCAAGACTTAGGGGGAGAGACCCAGTACTTC.

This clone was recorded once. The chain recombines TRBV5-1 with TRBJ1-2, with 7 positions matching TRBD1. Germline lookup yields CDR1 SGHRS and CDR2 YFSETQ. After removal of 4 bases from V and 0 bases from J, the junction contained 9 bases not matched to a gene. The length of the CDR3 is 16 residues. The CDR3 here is CASSRVSGGSNYGYTF. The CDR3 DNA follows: TGCGCCAGCAGCCGCGTCTCAGGGGGTTCTAACTATGGCTACACCTTC.

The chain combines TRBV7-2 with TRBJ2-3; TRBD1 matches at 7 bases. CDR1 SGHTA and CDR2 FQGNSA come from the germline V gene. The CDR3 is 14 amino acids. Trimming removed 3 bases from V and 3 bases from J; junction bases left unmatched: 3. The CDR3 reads CASSFLTGTDTQYF. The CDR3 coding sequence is TGTGCCAGCAGCTTCTTGACAGGGACAGATACGCAGTATTTT.

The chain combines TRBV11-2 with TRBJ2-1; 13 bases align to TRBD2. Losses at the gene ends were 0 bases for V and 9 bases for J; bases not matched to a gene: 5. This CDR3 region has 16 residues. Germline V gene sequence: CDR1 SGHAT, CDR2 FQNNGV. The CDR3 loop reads CASSLDPGLAGVEQFF. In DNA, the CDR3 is TGTGCCAGCAGCTTAGATCCCGGACTAGCGGGAGTTGAGCAGTTCTTC.

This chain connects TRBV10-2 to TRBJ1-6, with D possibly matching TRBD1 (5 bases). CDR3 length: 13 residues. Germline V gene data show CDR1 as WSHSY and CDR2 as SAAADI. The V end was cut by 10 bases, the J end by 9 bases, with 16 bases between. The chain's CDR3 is CATLTGQASPLHF. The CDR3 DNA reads TGCGCCACCCTCACTGGACAAGCTTCACCCCTCCACTTT.

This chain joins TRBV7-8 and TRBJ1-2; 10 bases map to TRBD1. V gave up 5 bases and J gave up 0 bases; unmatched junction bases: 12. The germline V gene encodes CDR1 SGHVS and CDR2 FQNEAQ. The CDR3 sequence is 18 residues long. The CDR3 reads CASSNPKGTGDTNYGYTF. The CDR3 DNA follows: TGTGCCAGCAGCAACCCCAAGGGGACAGGGGACACTAACTATGGCTACACCTTC.

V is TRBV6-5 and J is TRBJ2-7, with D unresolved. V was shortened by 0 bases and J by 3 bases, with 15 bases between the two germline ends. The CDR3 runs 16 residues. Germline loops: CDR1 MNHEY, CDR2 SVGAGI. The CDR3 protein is CASSYSTERASYEQYF. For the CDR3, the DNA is TGTGCCAGCAGTTACTCGACCGAGAGAGCGAGCTACGAGCAGTACTTC.

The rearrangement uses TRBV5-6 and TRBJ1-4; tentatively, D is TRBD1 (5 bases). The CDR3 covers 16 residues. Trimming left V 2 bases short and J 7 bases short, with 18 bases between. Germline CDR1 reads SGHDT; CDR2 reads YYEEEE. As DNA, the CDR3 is TGTGCCAGCAGCTTTCGGGGGACCCTGTTGGGTGAAAAACTGTTTTTT. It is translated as CASSFRGTLLGEKLFF.

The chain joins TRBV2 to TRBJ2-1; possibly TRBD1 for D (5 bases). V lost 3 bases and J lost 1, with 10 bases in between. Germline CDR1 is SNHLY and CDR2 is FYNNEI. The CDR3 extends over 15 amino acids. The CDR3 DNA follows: TGTGCCAGCAGTGACGGGCAGGGTTCCTACAATGAGCAGTTCTTC. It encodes CASSDGQGSYNEQFF.

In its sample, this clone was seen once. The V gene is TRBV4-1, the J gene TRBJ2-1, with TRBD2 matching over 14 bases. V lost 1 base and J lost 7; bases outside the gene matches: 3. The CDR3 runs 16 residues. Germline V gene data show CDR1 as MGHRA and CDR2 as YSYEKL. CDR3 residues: CASSQGGLAGVNEQFF. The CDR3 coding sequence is TGCGCCAGCAGCCAAGGGGGACTAGCGGGAGTTAATGAGCAGTTCTTC.

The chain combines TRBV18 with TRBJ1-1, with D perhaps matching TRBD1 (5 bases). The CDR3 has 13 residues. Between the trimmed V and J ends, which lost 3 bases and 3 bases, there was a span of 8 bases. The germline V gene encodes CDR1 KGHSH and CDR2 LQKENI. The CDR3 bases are TGTGCCAGCTCACCCCCGGGGGACACTGAAGCTTTCTTT. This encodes CASSPPGDTEAFF.

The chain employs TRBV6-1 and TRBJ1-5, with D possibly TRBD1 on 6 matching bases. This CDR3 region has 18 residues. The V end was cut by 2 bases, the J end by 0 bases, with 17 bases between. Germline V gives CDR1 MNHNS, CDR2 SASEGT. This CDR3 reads CASSERLGAGDSNQPQHF. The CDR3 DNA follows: TGTGCCAGCAGTGAAAGGTTGGGGGCAGGGGATAGCAATCAGCCCCAGCATTTT.

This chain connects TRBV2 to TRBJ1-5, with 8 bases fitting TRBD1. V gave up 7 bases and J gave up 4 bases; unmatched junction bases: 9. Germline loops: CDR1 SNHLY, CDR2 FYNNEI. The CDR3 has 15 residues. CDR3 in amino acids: CASTERRTGNQPQHF. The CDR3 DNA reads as TGTGCCAGCACGGAACGGAGGACAGGGAATCAGCCCCAGCATTTT.

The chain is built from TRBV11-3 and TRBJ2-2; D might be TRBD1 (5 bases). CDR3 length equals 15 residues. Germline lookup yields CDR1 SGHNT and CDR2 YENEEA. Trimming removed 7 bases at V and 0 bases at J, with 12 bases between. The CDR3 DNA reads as TGTGCCAGCAAGGCCGACAGTACGAACACCGGGGAGCTGTTTTTT. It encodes CASKADSTNTGELFF.

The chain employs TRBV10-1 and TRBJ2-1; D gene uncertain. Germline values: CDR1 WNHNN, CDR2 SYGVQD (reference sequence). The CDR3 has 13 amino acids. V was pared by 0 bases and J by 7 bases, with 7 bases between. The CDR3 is CASSESIVNEQFF. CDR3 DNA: TGCGCCAGCAGTGAGTCGATAGTGAATGAGCAGTTCTTC.

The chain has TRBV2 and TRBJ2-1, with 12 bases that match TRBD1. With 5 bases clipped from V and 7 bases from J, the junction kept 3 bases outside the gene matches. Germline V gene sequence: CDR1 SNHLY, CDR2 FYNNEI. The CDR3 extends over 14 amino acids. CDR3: CASSPGQGANEQFF. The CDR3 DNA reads TGTGCCAGCAGTCCGGGACAGGGGGCGAATGAGCAGTTCTTC.

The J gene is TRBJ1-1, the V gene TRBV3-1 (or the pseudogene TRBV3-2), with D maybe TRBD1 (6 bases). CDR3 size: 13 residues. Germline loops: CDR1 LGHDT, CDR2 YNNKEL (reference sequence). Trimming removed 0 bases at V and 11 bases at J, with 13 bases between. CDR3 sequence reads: CASSQERGLAAFF. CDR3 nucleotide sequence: TGTGCCAGCAGCCAAGAGAGGGGGTTGGCGGCTTTCTTT.

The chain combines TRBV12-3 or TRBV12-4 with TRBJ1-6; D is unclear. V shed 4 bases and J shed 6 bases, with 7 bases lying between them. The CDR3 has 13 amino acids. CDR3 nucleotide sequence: TGTGCCAGCAGTTCGGGTGGTAATTCACCCCTCCACTTT. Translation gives CASSSGGNSPLHF.

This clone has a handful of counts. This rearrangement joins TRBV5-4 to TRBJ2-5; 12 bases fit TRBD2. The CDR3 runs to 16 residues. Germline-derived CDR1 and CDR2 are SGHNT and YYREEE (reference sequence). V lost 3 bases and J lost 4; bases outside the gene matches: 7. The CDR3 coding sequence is TGTGCCAGCAGCTCGAAAGGACTAGCGGGATCAGAGACCCAGTACTTC. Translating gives CASSSKGLAGSETQYF.

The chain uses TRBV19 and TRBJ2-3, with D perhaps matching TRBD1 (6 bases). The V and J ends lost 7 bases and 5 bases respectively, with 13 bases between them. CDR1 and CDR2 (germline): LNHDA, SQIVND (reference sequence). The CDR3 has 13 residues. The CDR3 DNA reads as TGTGCCAGTACCCTCCAGGGGTTAGATACGCAGTATTTT. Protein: CASTLQGLDTQYF.

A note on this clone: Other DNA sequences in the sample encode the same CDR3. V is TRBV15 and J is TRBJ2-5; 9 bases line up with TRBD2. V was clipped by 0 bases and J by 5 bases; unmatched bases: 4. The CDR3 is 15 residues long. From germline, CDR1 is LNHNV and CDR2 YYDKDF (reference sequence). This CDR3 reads CATSRDSGGAETQYF. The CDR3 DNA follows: TGTGCCACCAGCAGAGATAGCGGGGGAGCCGAGACCCAGTACTTC. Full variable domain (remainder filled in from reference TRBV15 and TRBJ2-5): DAMVIQNPRYQVTQFGKPVTLSCSQTLNHNVMYWYQQKSSQAPKLLFHYYDKDFNNEADTPDNFQSRRPNTSFCFLDIRSPGLGDTAMYLCATSRDSGGAETQYFGPGTRLLVL.